These 7 T cell receptor beta chains were sequenced from one sample in a study of T cell responses to AZD1222 COVID-19 vaccine. The assay was immunoSEQ multiplex PCR, and TCRdb's table has in-frame clones only and misses some. The sample lists about 180,000 clones, 80% to 90% seen once, with about 0.53% in the top ten. Here the sequenced sample was peripheral blood, taken on day 0 of AZD1222 vaccination. These receptors originate from an adult in good health.

The chain links TRBV10-3 to TRBJ2-2; a weak D match, TRBD1 (5 bases). The CDR3 is 14 residues long. Trimming took 3 bases from V and 6 from J, leaving 11 bases between them. CDR1 ENHRY and CDR2 SYGVKD come from the germline V gene. CDR3 loop: CAISDRVNSGELFF. DNA of the CDR3: TGTGCCATCAGTGACAGGGTAAATTCCGGGGAGCTGTTTTTT.

J is TRBJ1-2 and V is TRBV19; tentatively, D is TRBD1 (6 bases). Trimming left V 2 bases short and J 8 bases short, with 15 bases between. Looked up from germline, CDR1 is LNHDA and CDR2 is SQIVND (reference sequence). This CDR3 is 14 amino acids long. The CDR3 DNA follows: TGTGCCAGTAGTATACCTCCAGGGGTTAGAGGCTACACCTTC. Translated: CASSIPPGVRGYTF.

The gene calls are TRBV28 and TRBJ1-1, with no clear D. This CDR3 has 12 amino acids. V lost 4 bases, J lost 4 bases, and 7 bases lay in between. In germline, CDR1 is MDHEN, CDR2 SYDVKM. The DNA of the CDR3 is TGTGCCAGCAGTTGGGGTTCCACTGAAGCTTTCTTT. Translated: CASSWGSTEAFF.

This clone was seen just once. J is TRBJ2-2 and V is TRBV3-1 (or the pseudogene TRBV3-2); no clear D gene. Germline CDR1 and CDR2: LGHDT and YNNKEL (reference sequence). Deletions cut 5 bases from V and 2 bases from J, with 6 bases between. The CDR3 is 13 residues long. The CDR3 is CASSERNTGELFF. In DNA form, the CDR3 reads TGTGCCAGCAGCGAAAGAAACACCGGGGAGCTGTTTTTT.

This clone was recorded once. V and J are TRBV4-1 and TRBJ1-5; D possibly corresponds to TRBD1 (5 bases). The length of the CDR3 is 16 residues. The germline V gene encodes CDR1 MGHRA and CDR2 YSYEKL. Trimming took 3 bases from V and 1 from J, leaving 13 bases between them. The CDR3 nucleotides are TGCGCCAGCAGCCAGGTAGAGGGGCCCAGCAATCAGCCCCAGCATTTT. Its protein product is CASSQVEGPSNQPQHF.

This clone was seen a few times. The gene calls are TRBV29-1 and TRBJ2-1, with a possible D match to TRBD2 (5 bases). Germline CDR1 reads SQVTM; CDR2 reads ANQGSEA. This CDR3 spans 15 amino acids. The germline V and J ends were trimmed by 4 bases and 5 bases, with 18 bases remaining between them. CDR3: CSVGTSGLPNNEQFF. CDR3 sequence (DNA): TGCAGCGTTGGGACTTCCGGGTTGCCTAACAATGAGCAGTTCTTC.

The V and J genes are TRBV5-1 and TRBJ1-2; D not resolved. The V and J ends lost 0 bases and 4 bases respectively, with 13 bases between them. Per germline, CDR1 SGHRS and CDR2 YFSETQ. CDR3 length: 15 amino acids. DNA for the CDR3: TGCGCCAGCAGCTTGGATGGGTCAGTCGGCTATGGCTACACCTTC. Its translation is CASSLDGSVGYGYTF.